These T cell receptor beta chains were read from a single sample in a study of PD-1 blockade in classical Hodgkin lymphoma. Using immunoSEQ multiplex PCR, the repertoire was profiled, and TCRdb retains in-frame clones only, with some absent. The table lists 11,000 to 15,000 clones, 81% of them singletons, with roughly 25% in the top ten. Sequences were derived from peripheral blood mononuclear cells (PBMCs), sampled at baseline. These receptor sequences come from a human donor with classical Hodgkin lymphoma. The CDR3 runs from the conserved cysteine through the conserved F or W. A D gene is named only where the DNA matches it firmly. Clone size, where shown, is once, few, many, or a class for clones that have expanded.

clone size,J gene,V gene,D gene,CDR3 DNA,CDR3 protein
NA,TRBJ2-5,TRBV27,TRBD1,TGTGCCAGCAGTTTAAGGGACAGGGGATCAGGGACCCAGTACTTC,CASSLRDRGSGTQYF
NA,TRBJ1-2,TRBV27,TRBD1,TGTGCCAGCAGTTTCTACCCTATGAGGACAGGATCCTATGGCTACACCTTC,CASSFYPMRTGSYGYTF
NA,TRBJ2-3,TRBV13,TRBD2,TGTGCCAGCAGCTTGGTAGGACTAGCGGGGTTCACAGATACGCAGTATTTT,CASSLVGLAGFTDTQYF
NA,TRBJ2-5,TRBV6-5,TRBD2,TGTGCCAGTGAAGCGGGACAGACCCAGTACTTC,CASEAGQTQYF
NA,TRBJ1-1,TRBV5-1,NA,TGCGCCAGCAGCTTGGAACAGCGGAACACTGAAGCTTTCTTT,CASSLEQRNTEAFF
NA,TRBJ2-3,TRBV9,NA,TGTGCCAGCAGCGTGAGCGGTACGAGCGCAGATACGCAGTATTTT,CASSVSGTSADTQYF
NA,TRBJ1-1,TRBV9,TRBD1,TGTGCCAGCAGCGCACAGGGGGGGGTTGAAGCTTTCTTT,CASSAQGGVEAFF
NA,TRBJ2-5,TRBV9,TRBD1,TGTGCCAGCAGCGAAGGGGGCTGGGAGACCCAGTACTTC,CASSEGGWETQYF
NA,TRBJ2-3,TRBV19,TRBD2,TGTGCCAGTAGTGAGGCGGGGGGGCCTTTAGATACGCAGTATTTT,CASSEAGGPLDTQYF
once,TRBJ2-7,TRBV5-1,NA,TGCGCCAGCAGCTTGGGCGCTAGCGCCGAGCAGTACTTC,CASSLGASAEQYF
NA,TRBJ1-2,TRBV6-5,NA,TGTGCCAGCAGCCCGACAAACTATGGCTACACCTTC,CASSPTNYGYTF
NA,TRBJ2-5,TRBV10-3,TRBD2,TGTGCCATCAGTGCTGGCGGGGGGGCGGGAGAGACCCAGTACTTC,CAISAGGGAGETQYF
NA,TRBJ1-1,TRBV7-8,NA,TGTGCCAGCAGCCCCGATTCTAGTTGGGCTTTCTTT,CASSPDSSWAFF
NA,TRBJ2-3,TRBV12-5,NA,TGTGCTAGTGGTTTCCAGCGGGCCCACACAGATACGCAGTATTTT,CASGFQRAHTDTQYF
NA,TRBJ1-2,TRBV4-3,TRBD1,TGCGCCAGCAGCCAAGGCACAGGGGGCGCAGATGGCTACACCTTC,CASSQGTGGADGYTF
NA,TRBJ2-7,TRBV12-5,TRBD1,TGTGCTAGTGGTTTGGGACAGGGTTGGTACGAGCAGTACTTC,CASGLGQGWYEQYF
NA,TRBJ2-4,TRBV5-6,NA,TGTGCCAGCAGCCGATGGTGCTCCGAAGCCAAAAACATTCAGTACTTC,CASSRWCSEAKNIQYF
few,TRBJ1-2,TRBV28,NA,TGTGCCAGCACCACCACGGGGGCTGGCTATGGCTACACCTTC,CASTTTGAGYGYTF
NA,TRBJ2-7,TRBV7-2,TRBD2,TGTGCCAGCAGCCCTACCCCTGGGCGGGGGGACCACGAGCAGTACTTC,CASSPTPGRGDHEQYF
NA,TRBJ2-1,TRBV21-1,NA,TGTGCCAGCAGCAAATCGGGGGGACAGGAGGGATTGGAGCAGTTCTTC,CASSKSGGQEGLEQFF
NA,TRBJ1-5,TRBV4-2,NA,TGTGCCAGAAGCTTGCGAGGGTACGGCAATCAGCCCCAGCATTTT,CARSLRGYGNQPQHF
NA,TRBJ2-1,TRBV5-1,TRBD2,TGCGCCAGCAGCGTGGGACTAGCGAATGAGCAGTTCTTC,CASSVGLANEQFF
NA,TRBJ1-1,TRBV27,TRBD1,TGTGCCAGCAGTTTACAGGGGGAGCACACTGAAGCTTTCTTT,CASSLQGEHTEAFF
NA,TRBJ2-7,TRBV14,NA,TGTGCCAGCAGCCAAGACCCGATATCGGAGCAGTACTTC,CASSQDPISEQYF
few,TRBJ2-7,TRBV7-2,NA,TGTGCCAGCAGCTTCGGACAGCCCTATTTCGGGGACGAGCAGTACTTC,CASSFGQPYFGDEQYF
NA,TRBJ1-5,TRBV30,NA,TGTGCCTGGAGTGTAGGTCGCAGCCCAAATCAGCCCCAGCATTTT,CAWSVGRSPNQPQHF
NA,TRBJ2-2,TRBV11-2,TRBD2,TGTGCCAGCAGCTTGCTAGCGGGGGGGCCCCCCGGGGAGCTGTTTTTT,CASSLLAGGPPGELFF
NA,TRBJ2-2,TRBV18,NA,TGTGCCAGCTCGGCGGCGCGTTTCGGGGAGCTGTTTTTT,CASSAARFGELFF
NA,TRBJ2-5,TRBV11-2,TRBD2,TGTGCCAGCAGCCGTGGACTAGCGGGGGGAAGACAAGAGACCCAGTACTTC,CASSRGLAGGRQETQYF
NA,TRBJ2-5,TRBV27,NA,TGTGCCAGCAGTTTAAGTTACCAGACCCAAGAGACCCAGTACTTC,CASSLSYQTQETQYF
NA,TRBJ2-7,TRBV7-9,NA,TGTGCCAGCAGTCCCCCTCGAGGGTCCTGGCCCTACGAGCAGTACTTC,CASSPPRGSWPYEQYF
NA,TRBJ2-7,TRBV11-2,NA,TGTGCCAGCAGCCCTGACACCTACGAGCAGTACTTC,CASSPDTYEQYF
NA,TRBJ2-7,TRBV14,NA,TGTGCCAGCAGCCCCCCTGGGGGGTCTAAAGAGCAGTACTTC,CASSPPGGSKEQYF
NA,TRBJ2-5,TRBV5-6,TRBD1,TGTGCCAGCAGTGGGGGACAGATAGAAGAGACCCAGTACTTC,CASSGGQIEETQYF
NA,TRBJ1-1,TRBV18,NA,TGTGCCAGCTCACCTACCTACTATCCTGAAGCTTTCTTT,CASSPTYYPEAFF
NA,TRBJ2-7,TRBV5-1,TRBD2,TGCGCCAGCAGCTTTAACCCCTCCAAATCGAGGTCGGGGGGTGAGCAGTACTTC,CASSFNPSKSRSGGEQYF
NA,TRBJ2-3,TRBV7-8,TRBD2,TGTGCCAGCAGCCCGGGACTAGCGGGGGGTTCGGATACGCAGTATTTT,CASSPGLAGGSDTQYF
NA,TRBJ1-2,TRBV10-3,NA,TGTGCCATCAGTGATGGACAGCTCTCGAACTATGGCTACACCTTC,CAISDGQLSNYGYTF
few,TRBJ1-1,TRBV5-1,NA,TGCGCCAGCAGCTTGGCAGGGTCGGTTGAAGCTTTCTTT,CASSLAGSVEAFF
NA,TRBJ1-1,TRBV4-2,TRBD1,TGTGCCAGCAGCCAACCTGGACAGGGAAGAACCTTCGCTGAAGCTTTCTTT,CASSQPGQGRTFAEAFF